One sample yielded the 25 T cell receptor beta chains listed below, sequenced in a study of early T cells in non-severe SARS-CoV-2 infection. Via MiXCR, TCRdb re-called the 5' RACE reads, giving one row per CDR3 protein. In the table there are under 20,000 distinct CDR3 sequences, around 5.7% of which are singletons. Source material: whole blood. The receptors were gathered from an adult who was a healthcare worker with PCR-confirmed SARS-CoV-2 infection or an uninfected control (not recorded which).

This rearrangement joins TRBV10-1 to TRBJ1-5; no clear D gene. Germline V lookup: CDR1 WNHNN, CDR2 SYGVQD (reference sequence). The CDR3 covers 13 residues. V lost 4 bases, J lost 1 base, and 5 bases lay in between. The CDR3 reads CASSVGSNQPQHF. The CDR3 DNA sequence: TGCGCCAGCAGTGTTGGGAGCAATCAGCCCCAGCATTTT.

This clonotype was counted between two and nine times. This rearrangement joins TRBV28 to TRBJ2-7; the match to TRBD2 covers 10 bases. Germline V gene data show CDR1 as MDHEN and CDR2 as SYDVKM. This CDR3 is 15 amino acids long. V was pared by 6 bases and J by 2 bases, with 7 bases of the junction left unmatched. CDR3 loop: CASSQAGGPTYEQYF. CDR3 nucleotides: TGTGCCAGCAGCCAAGCGGGAGGGCCGACCTACGAGCAGTACTTC.

Ten or more counts support this clonotype. The chain has TRBV11-2 and TRBJ2-1; TRBD2 matches at 7 bases. The ends lost 3 bases at V and 0 bases at J; junction bases unmatched: 5. CDR3 length: 16 amino acids. Germline CDR1 and CDR2: SGHAT and FQNNGV. CDR3 sequence: CASSFLGGSSYNEQFF. The CDR3 nucleotides are TGTGCCAGCAGCTTTCTAGGCGGGAGCTCCTACAATGAGCAGTTCTTC.

Only a few counts were recorded for this clonotype. A single base separates this from a much larger clone, so it may be a read error. The CDR3 loop is CASSLAWYSYNEQLF. The DNA of the CDR3 is TGTGCCAGCAGCTTAGCTTGGTACTCCTACAATGAGCAGCTCTTC. The J gene is TRBJ2-1, the V gene TRBV7-8; D is unresolved. The CDR3 is made up of 15 amino acids. Germline lookup yields CDR1 SGHVS and CDR2 FQNEAQ. Filled out from reference TRBV7-8 and TRBJ2-1, the complete variable domain reads GAGVSQSPRYKVAKRGQDVALRCDPISGHVSLFWYQQALGQGPEFLTYFQNEAQLDKSGLPSDRFFAERPEGSVSTLKIQRTQQEDSAVYLCASSLAWYSYNEQLFGPGTRLTVL.

This clonotype was picked up many times. The junction differs from germline at one of its ends, possibly a read error. The rearrangement links TRBV6-5 to TRBJ1-2; D remains unclear. The CDR3 is 8 residues long. Germline values: CDR1 MNHEY, CDR2 SVGAGI. CDR3 nucleotides: TGTGCCAGCACCCCATCCCCCTTC. Translating it yields CASTPSPF.

This clonotype was counted ten times or more. The chain links TRBV7-2 to TRBJ2-7; 7 bases align to TRBD1. The germline CDR1 and CDR2 sequences are SGHTA and FQGNSA. The trim removed 4 bases at V and 3 bases at J, leaving 9 bases unmatched. The CDR3 spans 15 residues. The CDR3 loop reads CASSSPGDSIYEQYF. The CDR3 DNA reads as TGTGCCAGCAGCTCTCCCGGGGACAGCATCTACGAGCAGTACTTC.

There are many counts of this clonotype. The chain employs TRBV7-8 and TRBJ2-2, with 10 positions matching TRBD1. This CDR3 comprises 17 residues. The germline CDR1 and CDR2 sequences are SGHVS and FQNEAQ. The J segment lost 0 bases and the V segment lost 4 bases, leaving 5 bases of the junction unmatched. CDR3 sequence (DNA): TGTGCCAGCAGCTCCCGGGACAGGGGAACGAACACCGGGGAGCTGTTTTTT. Its translation is CASSSRDRGTNTGELFF.

This clonotype appeared many times. CDR3 nucleotides: TGTGCCAGCACCGACGACAGCACAGATACGCAGTATTTT. This sequence encodes CASTDDSTDTQYF. The chain combines TRBV6-4 with TRBJ2-3; D is ambiguous. In germline, CDR1 is MRHNA, CDR2 SNTAGT. The germline V and J ends were trimmed by 7 bases and 0 bases, with 8 bases remaining between them. The CDR3 totals 13 residues.

This clonotype was detected many times. The chain has TRBV19 and TRBJ1-5; D is unresolved. The germline V and J ends were trimmed by 6 bases and 1 base, with 4 bases remaining between them. Germline CDR1 and CDR2: LNHDA and SQIVND (reference sequence). The CDR3 totals 12 residues. The CDR3 reads CASRRSNQPQHF. DNA for the CDR3: TGTGCCAGTAGAAGGAGCAATCAGCCCCAGCATTTT. The complete variable domain, with remaining parts taken from reference TRBV19 and TRBJ1-5, reads DGGITQSPKYLFRKEGQNVTLSCEQNLNHDAMYWYRQDPGQGLRLIYYSQIVNDFQKGDIAEGYSVSREKKESFPLTVTSAQKNPTAFYLCASRRSNQPQHFGDGTRLSIL.

This clonotype was seen more than once but under ten times. This sequence joins TRBV7-9 and TRBJ2-4, with 11 bases matching TRBD2. Germline V gene lookup returns CDR1 SEHNR and CDR2 FQNEAQ (reference sequence). J gave up 9 bases and V 7 bases, and 17 bases lay outside the gene matches. This CDR3 spans 17 amino acids. The CDR3 DNA reads as TGTGCCAGCACCCCAGTGGCATCCCTCGGGACTAGCGGCATTCAGTACTTC. It specifies CASTPVASLGTSGIQYF.

This clonotype was observed many times. V gene TRBV20-1 combines with J gene TRBJ1-1; D perhaps matches TRBD1 (6 bases). This CDR3 is 12 amino acids long. CDR1 is DFQATT, CDR2 SNEGSKA, per germline (reference sequence). V dropped 3 bases and J dropped 1 base, with 6 bases sitting between them. Here the CDR3 reads CSARTGNTEAFF. In DNA form, the CDR3 reads TGCAGTGCTAGGACAGGGAACACTGAAGCTTTCTTT.

Many counts were recorded for this clonotype. The chain carries TRBV30 and TRBJ2-6; tentatively, D is TRBD1 or TRBD2 (5 bases each). There are 16 residues in the CDR3. Germline V gene data show CDR1 as GTSNPN and CDR2 as SVGIG (reference sequence). V lost 3 bases, J lost 4 bases, and 16 bases lay in between. DNA of the CDR3: TGTGCCTGGAGACTCAGGGCGGAGGTCGGGGCCAACGTCCTGACTTTC. Residues: CAWRLRAEVGANVLTF. Full variable domain (missing parts from reference TRBV30 and TRBJ2-6): SQTIHQWPATLVQPVGSPLSLECTVEGTSNPNLYWYRQAAGRGLQLLFYSVGIGQISSEVPQNLSASRPQDRQFILSSKKLLLSDSGFYLCAWRLRAEVGANVLTFGAGSRLTVL.

This chain uses TRBV5-1 with TRBJ2-5; 10 bases are shared with TRBD2. The CDR3 totals 15 residues. Germline CDR1 is SGHRS and CDR2 is YFSETQ. V was pared by 3 bases and J by 5 bases, with 7 bases of the junction left unmatched. CDR3 residues: CASSSGLAALETQYF. In DNA form, the CDR3 reads TGCGCCAGCAGCTCAGGACTAGCGGCCCTCGAGACCCAGTACTTC.

This clonotype showed up many times. The rearrangement links TRBV19 to TRBJ2-1, with TRBD2 matching 13 bases. Germline V gives CDR1 LNHDA, CDR2 SQIVND (reference sequence). The CDR3 length is 15 residues. The V segment lost 8 bases and the J segment 7 bases; nucleotides outside the gene matches: 8. CDR3 sequence (DNA): TGTGCCAGTCTAGACGGGACTAGCGGGATAAATGAGCAGTTCTTC. This codes for CASLDGTSGINEQFF. Using reference TRBV19 and TRBJ2-1 for the parts outside the CDR3, the full variable domain is DGGITQSPKYLFRKEGQNVTLSCEQNLNHDAMYWYRQDPGQGLRLIYYSQIVNDFQKGDIAEGYSVSREKKESFPLTVTSAQKNPTAFYLCASLDGTSGINEQFFGPGTRLTVL.

The chain recombines TRBV25-1 with TRBJ1-2, with 8 bases fitting TRBD1. The CDR3 runs to 16 residues. V lost 0 bases and J lost 8; bases outside the gene matches: 11. Germline loops: CDR1 MGHDK, CDR2 SYGVNS. This chain's CDR3 is CASSEYYRTGPRGYTF. The CDR3 nucleotides read TGTGCCAGCAGTGAATATTATAGGACAGGGCCCCGGGGCTACACCTTC.

This clonotype was counted many times. The chain joins TRBV20-1 to TRBJ1-5, with TRBD1 matching 7 bases. The CDR3 is 15 residues long. V trimming: 1 base; J trimming: 5 bases; junction bases outside the gene matches: 8. The V gene's germline CDR1 is DFQATT and CDR2 SNEGSKA (reference sequence). The CDR3 DNA reads as TGCAGTGCTAGAGCTCCGGGACAGTCATATCAGCCCCAGCATTTT. This translates into CSARAPGQSYQPQHF.

Concerning this clonotype itself: Just one base apart from a much larger clone, this may be a read error. V is TRBV20-1 and J is TRBJ1-6; D remains ambiguous. Germline V gives CDR1 DFQATT, CDR2 SNEGSKA (reference sequence). This CDR3 is built from 11 residues. As DNA, the CDR3 is TGCAGTTCTAGAGTCGATTCACCCCTCCACTTT. Encoded protein: CSSRVDSPLHF.

This clonotype was seen at least ten times. This sequence joins TRBV12-3 or TRBV12-4 and TRBJ2-5; no clear D. The CDR3 sequence is 11 residues long. V lost 3 bases and J 4 bases, leaving 3 bases between the germline ends. CDR3 amino acids: CASSFSETQYF. The CDR3 DNA reads TGTGCCAGCAGTTTTTCAGAGACCCAGTACTTC.

This clonotype was recorded many times. The rearrangement uses TRBV5-1 and TRBJ2-7; D assignment may be TRBD1 or TRBD2 (6 bases each). The germline CDR1 and CDR2 sequences are SGHRS and YFSETQ. The length of the CDR3 is 15 residues. The V gene lost 4 bases and the J gene lost 2 bases, with 16 bases spanning the gap. DNA of the CDR3: TGCGCCAGCAGCCAGTTGGGGGGCGCAGCCTACGAGCAGTACTTC. Protein product: CASSQLGGAAYEQYF.

At least ten counts were recorded for this clonotype. V is TRBV4-1 and J is TRBJ1-1, with 9 bases that match TRBD1. Per the germline V gene, CDR1 is MGHRA and CDR2 is YSYEKL. The length of the CDR3 is 17 residues. V lost 0 bases to trimming and J lost 4 bases; unmatched junction nucleotides: 9. The CDR3: CASSQDIIGTGSTEAFF. Written as DNA, the CDR3 is TGCGCCAGCAGCCAAGATATAATAGGGACAGGGTCCACTGAAGCTTTCTTT.

The table lists this clonotype with many counts. The chain is built from TRBV25-1 and TRBJ1-4; D is unclear. The length of the CDR3 is 14 residues. CDR1 MGHDK and CDR2 SYGVNS come from the germline V gene. Trimming shortened V by 1 base and J by 6 bases, and 9 bases separated the two germline ends. The CDR3 DNA reads as TGTGCCAGCAGTGAATCCAGTCCCCATGAAAAACTGTTTTTT. Protein product: CASSESSPHEKLFF.

This clonotype was recorded at least ten times. The genes are TRBV29-1 and TRBJ2-7; perhaps TRBD2 as D (6 bases). This CDR3 has 12 amino acids. Germline CDR1 and CDR2: SQVTM and ANQGSEA. V was pared by 4 bases and J by 7 bases, with 14 bases between. The CDR3 nucleotides read TGCAGCGTTGGCCGGGAGTCAGGGGAGCAGTACTTC. Its translation: CSVGRESGEQYF.

The chain uses TRBV12-3 or TRBV12-4 and TRBJ2-4, with 9 bases aligning to TRBD2. The CDR3 extends over 14 amino acids. Losses at the gene ends were 11 bases for V and 6 bases for J; bases not matched to a gene: 11. As DNA, the CDR3 is TGTGCCGTGCGGGGGCTAGCGGGGACAAACATTCAGTACTTC. Its protein is CAVRGLAGTNIQYF.

At least ten counts were recorded for this clonotype. The chain joins TRBV7-9 to TRBJ2-7; D perhaps matches TRBD2 (6 bases). From germline, CDR1 is SEHNR and CDR2 FQNEAQ (reference sequence). The CDR3 runs to 13 residues. V was pared by 7 bases and J by 2 bases, with 12 bases between. CDR3 residues: CASKNGSAYEQYF. In DNA form, the CDR3 reads TGTGCCAGCAAAAACGGGAGCGCCTACGAGCAGTACTTC.

This clonotype was counted at least ten times. The chain uses TRBV24-1 and TRBJ2-7, with D possibly matching TRBD2 (6 bases). The ends were cut back, 6 bases at V and 4 bases at J, with 9 bases in the middle. The CDR3 extends over 12 amino acids. The V gene's germline CDR1 is KGHDR and CDR2 SFDVKD. CDR3 DNA: TGTGCCACCAGTACCGGGGGTTACGAGCAGTACTTC. As protein: CATSTGGYEQYF.